The clone carrying this TCR beta chain was observed a handful of times. Its specificity is unknown. V shed 6 bases and J shed 7 bases, with 18 bases lying between them. Germline V gene sequence: CDR1 MDHEN, CDR2 SYDVKM. This CDR3 is built from 14 residues. This entry is derived from a study of cytomegalovirus exposure and HLA in healthy donors. Study-level results: Later analysis reportedly placed an Asian-associated ancestry cluster below the roughly 680-donor mean in N-insertions. Across donors, most TCRs were seen rarely, yet some public ones were widespread.

Vbeta (60) and Jbeta (13) primers were used in the PCR. The repertoire was sequenced with immunoSEQ multiplex PCR; TCRdb's copy has only in-frame clones and lacks some. In the table there are fewer than 100,000 clones, approximately 7.6% of which are singletons. Sequenced input: PBMCs. The sequence was collected from a man in his forties or fifties in good health and CMV-seronegative. J is TRBJ1-2 and V is TRBV28; a weak D match, TRBD1 (6 bases). In DNA, the CDR3 is TGTGCCAGCAGACTAGGGGGGGGTTATAGTGGCTACACCTTC. Protein sequence: CASRLGGGYSGYTF.